The present T cell receptor (beta chain) was sequenced within a study of blood T cell repertoires in COVID-19. Study details: Samples representing acute and convalescent COVID-19 were sourced from the United States, Italy and Spain. The cDNA or gDNA used as material had been derived from T cells, B-cell-depleted T cells, or PBMCs.

This clone was picked up a small number of times. The CDR3 consists of 14 residues. V shed 3 bases and J shed 6 bases, with 15 bases lying between them. Per germline, CDR1 SGDLS and CDR2 YYNGEE. As originally analysed: Scientists estimated how many nucleated cells there were by amplifying reference gene primers. Repertoires were generated with immunoSEQ multiplex PCR, while TCRdb's copy carries only in-frame clones and drops some. V and J calls plus clone size are reproduced from that table; the DNA served to infer D and trimming. The top ten clones hold about a fifth of a sample with some 62,000 clones, roughly three quarters of them seen once.

Sequencing was done on a sample of peripheral blood. The V and J genes are TRBV9 and TRBJ1-1; D may be TRBD1 (6 bases). This clonotype was sampled from an elderly woman with active or convalescent COVID-19. The CDR3: CASSGRQAFSEAFF. The CDR3 region has the DNA TGTGCCAGCAGCGGCCGACAGGCCTTCTCTGAAGCTTTCTTT. The complete variable domain, with remaining parts taken from reference TRBV9 and TRBJ1-1, reads DSGVTQTPKHLITATGQRVTLRCSPRSGDLSVYWYQQSLDQGLQFLIQYYNGEERAKGNILERFSAQQFPDLHSELNLSSLELGDSALYFCASSGRQAFSEAFFGQGTRLTVV.